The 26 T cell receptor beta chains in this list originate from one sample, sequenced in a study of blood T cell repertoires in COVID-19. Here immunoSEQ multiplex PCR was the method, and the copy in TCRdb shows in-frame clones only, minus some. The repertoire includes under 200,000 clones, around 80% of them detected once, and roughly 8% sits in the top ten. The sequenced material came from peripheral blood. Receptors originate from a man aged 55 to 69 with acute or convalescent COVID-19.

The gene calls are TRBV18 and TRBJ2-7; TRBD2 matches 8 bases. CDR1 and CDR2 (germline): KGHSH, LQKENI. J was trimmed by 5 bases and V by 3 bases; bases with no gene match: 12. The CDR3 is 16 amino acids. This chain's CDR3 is CASSPRTGGARDEQYF. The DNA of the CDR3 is TGTGCCAGCTCACCGAGGACGGGGGGGGCTCGGGACGAGCAGTACTTC. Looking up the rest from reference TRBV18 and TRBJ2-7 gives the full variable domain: NAGVMQNPRHLVRRRGQEARLRCSPMKGHSHVYWYRQLPEEGLKFMVYLQKENIIDESGMPKERFSAEFPKEGPSILRIQQVVRGDSAAYFCASSPRTGGARDEQYFGPGTRLTVT.

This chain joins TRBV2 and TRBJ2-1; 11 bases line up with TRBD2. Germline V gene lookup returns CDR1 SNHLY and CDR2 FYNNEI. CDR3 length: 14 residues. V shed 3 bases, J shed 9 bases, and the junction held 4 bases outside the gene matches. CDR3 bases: TGTGCCAGCAGTGACCGACTAGCGGGGAGTGAGCAGTTCTTC. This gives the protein CASSDRLAGSEQFF.

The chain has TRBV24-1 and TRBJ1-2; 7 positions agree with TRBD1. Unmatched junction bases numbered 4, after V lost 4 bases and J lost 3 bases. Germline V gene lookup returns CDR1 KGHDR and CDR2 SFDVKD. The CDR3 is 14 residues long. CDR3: CATSDPDRYYGYTF. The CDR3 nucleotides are TGTGCCACCAGTGACCCGGACAGGTACTATGGCTACACCTTC.

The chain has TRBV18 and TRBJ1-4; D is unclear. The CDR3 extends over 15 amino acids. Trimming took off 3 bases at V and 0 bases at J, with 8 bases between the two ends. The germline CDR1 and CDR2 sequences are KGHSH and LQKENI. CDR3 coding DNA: TGTGCCAGCTCACCTCGACAAGCAACTAATGAAAAACTGTTTTTT. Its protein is CASSPRQATNEKLFF.

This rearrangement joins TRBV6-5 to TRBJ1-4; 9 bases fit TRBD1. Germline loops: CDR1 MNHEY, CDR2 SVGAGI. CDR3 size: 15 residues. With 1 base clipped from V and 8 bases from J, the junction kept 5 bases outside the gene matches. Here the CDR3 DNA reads TGTGCCAGCAGTTACTTAAGGACAGGGGACGAAAAACTGTTTTTT. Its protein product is CASSYLRTGDEKLFF.

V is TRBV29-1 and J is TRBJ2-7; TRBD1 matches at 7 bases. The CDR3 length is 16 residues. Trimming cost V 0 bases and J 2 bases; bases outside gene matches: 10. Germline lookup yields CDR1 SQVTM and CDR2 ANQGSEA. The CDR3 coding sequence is TGCAGCGTTGAAGATCCCCTAGGACAGGAGACCTACGAGCAGTACTTC. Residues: CSVEDPLGQETYEQYF.

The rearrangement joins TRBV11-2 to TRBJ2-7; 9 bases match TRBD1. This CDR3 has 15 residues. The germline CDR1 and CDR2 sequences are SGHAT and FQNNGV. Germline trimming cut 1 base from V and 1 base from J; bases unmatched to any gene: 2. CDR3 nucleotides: TGTGCCAGCAGCTTAGTGGGACAGGGTTCCTACGAGCAGTACTTC. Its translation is CASSLVGQGSYEQYF.

The CDR3 DNA is TGTGCCAGCAGCTTGGAACGACACCTCGATAATTCACCCCTCCACTTT. Amino acids: CASSLERHLDNSPLHF. The chain recombines TRBV5-6 with TRBJ1-6; D is ambiguous. Trimming pared 0 bases from V and 5 bases from J, leaving 12 bases between. Germline values: CDR1 SGHDT, CDR2 YYEEEE. CDR3 size: 16 residues.

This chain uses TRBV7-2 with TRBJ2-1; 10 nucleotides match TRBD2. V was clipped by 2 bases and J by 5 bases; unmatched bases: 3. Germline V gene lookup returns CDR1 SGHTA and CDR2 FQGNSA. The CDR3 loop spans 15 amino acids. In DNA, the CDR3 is TGTGCCAGCAGCTTATATAGCGGGGGGAACAATGAGCAGTTCTTC. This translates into CASSLYSGGNNEQFF. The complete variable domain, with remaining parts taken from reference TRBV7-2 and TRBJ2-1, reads GAGVSQSPSNKVTEKGKDVELRCDPISGHTALYWYRQSLGQGLEFLIYFQGNSAPDKSGLPSDRFSAERTGGSVSTLTIQRTQQEDSAVYLCASSLYSGGNNEQFFGPGTRLTVL.

CDR3 protein: CASSLESSYEQYF. The CDR3 nucleotides are TGTGCCAGCAGTTTAGAGAGTTCCTACGAGCAGTACTTC. This chain uses TRBV12-3 or TRBV12-4 with TRBJ2-7; D remains ambiguous. V lost 1 base and J 1 base, leaving 5 bases between the germline ends. The length of the CDR3 is 13 residues.

CDR3 in amino acids: CASSPHHTEYNEQFF. The CDR3 DNA reads TGTGCCAGCAGCCCCCATCATACAGAATACAATGAGCAGTTCTTC. The chain uses TRBV9 and TRBJ2-1; no definite D call. Germline CDR1 reads SGDLS; CDR2 reads YYNGEE. This CDR3 contains 15 residues. V lost 4 bases to trimming and J lost 4 bases, with 15 bases between them.

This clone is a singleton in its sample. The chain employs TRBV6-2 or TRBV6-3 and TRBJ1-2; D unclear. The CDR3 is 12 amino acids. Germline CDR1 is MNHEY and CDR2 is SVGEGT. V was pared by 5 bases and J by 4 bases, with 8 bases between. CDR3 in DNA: TGTGCCAGCAGTGACAACCGCTATGGCTACACCTTC. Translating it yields CASSDNRYGYTF.

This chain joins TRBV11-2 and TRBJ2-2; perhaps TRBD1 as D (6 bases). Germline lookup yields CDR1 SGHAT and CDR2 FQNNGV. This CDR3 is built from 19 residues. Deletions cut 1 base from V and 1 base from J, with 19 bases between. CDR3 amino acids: CASSLGYQIGTLNTGELFF. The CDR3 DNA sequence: TGTGCCAGCAGCTTAGGATATCAGATTGGGACACTGAACACCGGGGAGCTGTTTTTT.

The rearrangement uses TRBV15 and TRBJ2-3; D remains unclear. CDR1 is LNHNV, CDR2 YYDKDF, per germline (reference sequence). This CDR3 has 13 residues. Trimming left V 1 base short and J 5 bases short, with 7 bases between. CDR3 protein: CATSRGRQDTQYF. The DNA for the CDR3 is TGTGCCACCAGCAGAGGTCGACAAGATACGCAGTATTTT.

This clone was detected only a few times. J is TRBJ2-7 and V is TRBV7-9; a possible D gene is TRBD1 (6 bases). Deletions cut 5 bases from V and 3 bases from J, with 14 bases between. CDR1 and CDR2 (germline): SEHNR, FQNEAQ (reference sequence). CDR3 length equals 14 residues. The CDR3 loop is CASSPPGQSYEQYF. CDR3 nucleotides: TGTGCCAGCAGCCCCCCGGGACAAAGCTACGAGCAGTACTTC.

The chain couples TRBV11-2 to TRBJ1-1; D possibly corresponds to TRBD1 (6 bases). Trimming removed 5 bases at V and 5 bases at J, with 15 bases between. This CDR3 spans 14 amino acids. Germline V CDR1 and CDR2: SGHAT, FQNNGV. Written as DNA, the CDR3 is TGTGCCAGCAGCCATCAGGGGATGGGGACTGAAGCTTTCTTT. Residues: CASSHQGMGTEAFF.

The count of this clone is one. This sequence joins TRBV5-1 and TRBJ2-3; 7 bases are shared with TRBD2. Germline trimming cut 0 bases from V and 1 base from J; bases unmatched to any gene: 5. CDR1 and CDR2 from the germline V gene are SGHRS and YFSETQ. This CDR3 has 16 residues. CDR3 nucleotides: TGCGCCAGCAGCTTGGAGGCGGGGGTTCGCACAGATACGCAGTATTTT. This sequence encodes CASSLEAGVRTDTQYF.

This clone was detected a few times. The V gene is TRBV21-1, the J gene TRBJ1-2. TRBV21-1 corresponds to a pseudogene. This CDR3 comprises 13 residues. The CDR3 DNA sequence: TGTGCCAGCAGCAAAGGGCCGAGGGATGGCTACACCTTC. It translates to CASSKGPRDGYTF.

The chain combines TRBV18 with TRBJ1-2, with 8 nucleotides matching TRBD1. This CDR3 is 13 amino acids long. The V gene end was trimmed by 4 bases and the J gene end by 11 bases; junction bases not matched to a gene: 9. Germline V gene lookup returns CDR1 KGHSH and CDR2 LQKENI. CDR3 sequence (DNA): TGTGCCAGCTCACAACAGGAGGACAGGGATTACACCTTC. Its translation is CASSQQEDRDYTF.

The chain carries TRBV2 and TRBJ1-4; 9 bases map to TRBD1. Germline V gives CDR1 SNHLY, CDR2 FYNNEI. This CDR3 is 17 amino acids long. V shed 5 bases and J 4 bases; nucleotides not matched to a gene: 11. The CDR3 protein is CASSPPPGTGHNEKLFF. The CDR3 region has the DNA TGTGCCAGCAGTCCACCCCCGGGGACAGGGCATAATGAAAAACTGTTTTTT.

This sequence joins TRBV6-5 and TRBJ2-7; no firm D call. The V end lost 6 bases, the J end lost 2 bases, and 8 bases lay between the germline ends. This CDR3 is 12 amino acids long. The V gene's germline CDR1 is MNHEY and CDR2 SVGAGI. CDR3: CASSLTPYEQYF. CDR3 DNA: TGTGCCAGCAGCCTTACACCCTACGAGCAGTACTTC.

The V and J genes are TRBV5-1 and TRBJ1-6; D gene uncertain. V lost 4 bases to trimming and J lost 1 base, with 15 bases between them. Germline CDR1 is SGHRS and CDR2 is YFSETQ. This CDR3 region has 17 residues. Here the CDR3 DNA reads TGCGCCAGCAGCACGAACATCGCCGAATCCTATAATTCACCCCTCCACTTT. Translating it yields CASSTNIAESYNSPLHF.

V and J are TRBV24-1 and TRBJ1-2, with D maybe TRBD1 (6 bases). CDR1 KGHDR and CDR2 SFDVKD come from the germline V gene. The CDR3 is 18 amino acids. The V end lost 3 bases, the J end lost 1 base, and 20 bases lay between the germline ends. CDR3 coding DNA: TGTGCCACCAGTGATCCTGGGTCGGCGGGGGCGCATAACTATGGCTACACCTTC. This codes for CATSDPGSAGAHNYGYTF.

CDR3 residues: CASSLRQGGYTF. CDR3 in DNA: TGTGCCAGCAGTTTGAGACAGGGGGGCTACACCTTC. V is TRBV12-3 or TRBV12-4 and J is TRBJ1-2; TRBD1 aligns across 8 bases. Losses at the gene ends were 3 bases for V and 8 bases for J; bases not matched to a gene: 2. The CDR3 extends over 12 amino acids.

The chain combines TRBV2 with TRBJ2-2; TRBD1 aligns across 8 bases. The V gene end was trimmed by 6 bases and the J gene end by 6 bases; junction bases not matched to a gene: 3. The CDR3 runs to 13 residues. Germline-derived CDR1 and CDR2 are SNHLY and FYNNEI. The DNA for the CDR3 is TGTGCCAGCAGACAGGGGGTTTCCGGGGAGCTGTTTTTT. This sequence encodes CASRQGVSGELFF.

The chain's CDR3 is CSAVDISYEQYF. CDR3 nucleotides: TGCAGCGCCGTCGACATCTCCTACGAGCAGTACTTC. The V call is TRBV29-1, the J call TRBJ2-7; D uncertain. Trimming took off 7 bases at V and 0 bases at J, with 10 bases between the two ends. The CDR3 covers 12 residues. The germline V gene has CDR1 SQVTM and CDR2 ANQGSEA.